This TCR beta chain comes out of a study of blood T cell repertoires in COVID-19. Study details: The origin of the acute and convalescent COVID-19 samples was the United States, Italy and Spain. From T cells, B-cell-depleted T cells, or PBMCs came the material, which was cDNA or gDNA.

CDR1 is SGHRS and CDR2 is YFSETQ in the germline V gene. The CDR3 is 16 residues long. Unmatched junction bases numbered 6, after V lost 0 bases and J lost 6 bases. Authors' data handling: Amplification of reference gene primers provided the estimated nucleated cell counts. Clones were read by immunoSEQ multiplex PCR, and TCRdb kept only the in-frame ones, dropping some. D and trimming come from the DNA, and the V and J calls and clone size come from that table. The sample has roughly 120,000 clones, about nine tenths seen once. The gene calls are TRBV5-1 and TRBJ2-1; 10 positions agree with TRBD2. The TCR originated in a human donor in a cohort sampled during active COVID-19. Sequencing was carried out using peripheral blood. The CDR3 DNA reads TGCGCCAGCAGCTTGGAGGCTAGCGGGAGTCGCAATGAGCAGTTCTTC. Encoded protein: CASSLEASGSRNEQFF.